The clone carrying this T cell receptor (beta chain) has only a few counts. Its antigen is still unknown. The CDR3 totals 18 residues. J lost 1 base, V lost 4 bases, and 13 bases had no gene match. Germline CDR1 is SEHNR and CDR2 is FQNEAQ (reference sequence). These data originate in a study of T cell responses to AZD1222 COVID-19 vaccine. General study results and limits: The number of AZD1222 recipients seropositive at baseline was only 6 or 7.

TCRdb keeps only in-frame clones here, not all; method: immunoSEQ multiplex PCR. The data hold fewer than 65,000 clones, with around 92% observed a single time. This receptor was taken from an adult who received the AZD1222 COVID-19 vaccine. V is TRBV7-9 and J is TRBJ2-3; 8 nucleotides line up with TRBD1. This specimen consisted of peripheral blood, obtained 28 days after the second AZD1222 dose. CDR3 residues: CASSSIPGQAGGTDTQYF. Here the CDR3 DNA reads TGTGCCAGCAGCTCGATCCCGGGACAGGCCGGGGGCACAGATACGCAGTATTTT.